Following are 17 T cell receptor beta chains from one sample sequenced in a study of vaccination and CD4 T cells after COVID-19 (dated by TCRdb to between 2021 and 2024). The library relied on PCR. The sample was run on an Illumina iSeq 100. DNA from cultured CD4+ T cells underwent TCR sequencing with the Oncomine TCR Beta short-read assay at the Johns Hopkins FTIC core. TCRdb redid the processing of the public reads, applying fastp at Q25 and MiXCR, and retained in-frame beta chains. Identical CDR3 protein sequences are pooled into one entry, listed with their most common genes and DNA. This sample lists roughly 7,000 distinct CDR3 sequences; 25% were detected once. The biggest ten clones account for 8% to 9.5% of the sample. Antigens for these TCRs are unknown. What the treatment or condition label conveys for this sample: approximately 9-day PBMC culture with coronavirus spike peptide pools or control peptides (ViraFEST assay).

The source material was CD4+ T cells from blood, cultured in vitro, sampled after SARS-CoV-2 vaccination. The source of these receptors is a human donor who had recovered from COVID-19.

This clonotype was recorded a few times. The chain uses TRBV7-9 and TRBJ2-1; 10 nucleotides line up with TRBD2. This CDR3 region has 16 residues. V gave up 3 bases and J gave up 10 bases; unmatched junction bases: 12. In germline, CDR1 is SEHNR, CDR2 FQNEAQ (reference sequence). This CDR3 is CASSFRPLAGAEEQFF. CDR3 nucleotides: TGTGCCAGCAGCTTCAGGCCTCTAGCGGGAGCCGAAGAGCAGTTCTTC.

This clonotype appeared a few times. CDR3 protein: CASSLRGGSSWRTDTQYF. The CDR3, as DNA: TGTGCCAGCAGCTTAAGGGGCGGGTCTAGCTGGCGTACAGATACGCAGTATTTT. This chain links TRBV7-2 with TRBJ2-3; possibly TRBD1 or TRBD2 for D (5 bases each). CDR3 size: 18 residues. Germline loops: CDR1 SGHTA, CDR2 FQGNSA. V was clipped by 2 bases and J by 3 bases, with 21 bases between them.

The sample holds a few counts of this clonotype. The chain is built from TRBV29-1 and TRBJ1-1, with D hard to call. The CDR3 totals 11 residues. CDR1 and CDR2 (germline): SQVTM, ANQGSEA. V lost 3 bases, J lost 8 bases, and 10 bases lay in between. For the CDR3, the DNA is TGCAGCGTTGATCGCGGGCGAGAAGCTTTCTTT. This sequence encodes CSVDRGREAFF.

Written as DNA, the CDR3 is TGTGCCAGTAGGGCAGCGGGGGAGACCCAGTACTTC. Translation: CASRAAGETQYF. This chain uses TRBV19 with TRBJ2-5, with TRBD2 identical over 7 bases. After removal of 6 bases from V and 5 bases from J, the junction contained 3 bases not matched to a gene. In germline, CDR1 is LNHDA, CDR2 SQIVND (reference sequence). The CDR3 covers 12 residues. Full variable domain (rest looked up from reference TRBV19 and TRBJ2-5): DGGITQSPKYLFRKEGQNVTLSCEQNLNHDAMYWYRQDPGQGLRLIYYSQIVNDFQKGDIAEGYSVSREKKESFPLTVTSAQKNPTAFYLCASRAAGETQYFGPGTRLLVL.

In this sample, this clonotype turned up a few times. This chain connects TRBV28 to TRBJ1-5; 8 bases fit TRBD1. This CDR3 has 14 residues. V was pared by 9 bases and J by 6 bases, with 10 bases of the junction left unmatched. Germline-derived CDR1 and CDR2 are MDHEN and SYDVKM. CDR3: CASAPGQALQPQHF. The CDR3 bases are TGTGCCAGTGCTCCGGGACAGGCCCTTCAGCCCCAGCATTTT.

The V and J genes are TRBV20-1 and TRBJ2-7; D possibly matches TRBD1 or TRBD2 (7 bases each). Per the germline V gene, CDR1 is DFQATT and CDR2 is SNEGSKA (reference sequence). CDR3 length: 13 residues. V gave up 6 bases and J gave up 6 bases, with 18 bases separating them. In DNA form, the CDR3 reads TGCAGTGCCCAGGGGGGGGTCCTGGGCGAGCAGTACTTC. It is translated as CSAQGGVLGEQYF.

This clonotype was counted between two and nine times. This sequence joins TRBV20-1 and TRBJ2-3, with D hard to call. Germline V gene lookup returns CDR1 DFQATT and CDR2 SNEGSKA (reference sequence). This CDR3 is 14 amino acids long. V was trimmed by 2 bases and J by 4 bases, leaving 13 bases between them. CDR3 sequence (DNA): TGCAGTGCTAGACGTCTCTATTATCCAGATACGCAGTATTTT. It encodes CSARRLYYPDTQYF.

This clonotype ranks as medium-sized. This sequence joins TRBV15 and TRBJ1-6; D remains ambiguous. Trimming left V 4 bases short and J 9 bases short, with 10 bases between. Germline V CDR1 and CDR2: LNHNV, YYDKDF (reference sequence). The CDR3 is 13 residues long. CDR3 sequence reads: CATSKFQGSPLHF. The CDR3 nucleotides are TGTGCCACCAGCAAGTTTCAAGGTTCACCCCTCCACTTT. Full variable domain (rest looked up from reference TRBV15 and TRBJ1-6): DAMVIQNPRYQVTQFGKPVTLSCSQTLNHNVMYWYQQKSSQAPKLLFHYYDKDFNNEADTPDNFQSRRPNTSFCFLDIRSPGLGDTAMYLCATSKFQGSPLHFGNGTRLTVT.

This clonotype was observed a few times. This rearrangement joins TRBV28 to TRBJ2-7, with D perhaps TRBD1 or TRBD2 (7 bases each). V was clipped by 4 bases and J by 2 bases, with 12 bases between them. Germline V CDR1 and CDR2: MDHEN, SYDVKM. This CDR3 spans 14 amino acids. CDR3 coding DNA: TGTGCCAGCAGTTGGTCAGGGGGGGCCTACGAGCAGTACTTC. Protein sequence: CASSWSGGAYEQYF.

This clonotype occurred a few times. The V gene is TRBV6-5, the J gene TRBJ1-2, with D perhaps matching TRBD1 (5 bases). V lost 2 bases to trimming and J lost 4 bases, with 14 bases between them. The CDR3 is made up of 15 amino acids. The V gene's germline CDR1 is MNHEY and CDR2 SVGAGI. The CDR3 here is CASSYDLGGVYGYTF. The CDR3, as DNA: TGTGCCAGCAGTTACGATCTGGGGGGAGTCTATGGCTACACCTTC.

Only a few counts were recorded for this clonotype. This chain joins TRBV6-1 and TRBJ1-6; D is ambiguous. The CDR3 is made up of 15 amino acids. CDR1 and CDR2 (germline): MNHNS, SASEGT. The V end lost 7 bases, the J end lost 6 bases, and 16 bases lay between the germline ends. The CDR3: CASKRNRNVNSPLHF. The CDR3 DNA is TGTGCCAGCAAAAGGAACCGGAACGTTAATTCACCCCTCCACTTT.

This clonotype rates as large. The V gene is TRBV15, the J gene TRBJ1-5; no clear D. Germline V gives CDR1 LNHNV, CDR2 YYDKDF (reference sequence). Trimming pared 0 bases from V and 10 bases from J, leaving 16 bases between. The CDR3 runs 15 residues. The CDR3 protein is CATSRDQQDLEPQHF. CDR3 sequence (DNA): TGTGCCACCAGCAGAGATCAGCAGGACCTGGAACCCCAGCATTTT.

V usage is TRBV20-1 and J usage is TRBJ2-1; the match to TRBD2 covers 13 bases. Looked up from germline, CDR1 is DFQATT and CDR2 is SNEGSKA (reference sequence). V lost 5 bases and J lost 3; bases outside the gene matches: 7. The CDR3 totals 16 residues. The CDR3 DNA reads as TGCAGTGCTTTCCCCGGGACTAGCGGGATCTACAATGAGCAGTTCTTC. It yields the protein CSAFPGTSGIYNEQFF.

V is TRBV7-9 and J is TRBJ1-5; D not resolved. This CDR3 contains 14 residues. V gave up 5 bases and J gave up 1 base, with 9 bases separating them. Germline V gene lookup returns CDR1 SEHNR and CDR2 FQNEAQ (reference sequence). The CDR3 DNA reads as TGTGCCAGCAGCCACGAGAGCAGCAATCAGCCCCAGCATTTT. It is translated as CASSHESSNQPQHF.

As DNA, the CDR3 is TGTGCCAGCAGGCGCGGGACTAGTCCCCGAGAGACCCAGTACTTC. It specifies CASRRGTSPRETQYF. The genes are TRBV12-3 or TRBV12-4 and TRBJ2-5; 8 bases fit TRBD2. This CDR3 comprises 15 residues. With 6 bases clipped from V and 4 bases from J, the junction kept 10 bases outside the gene matches.

The table lists this clonotype with a few counts. The V call is TRBV7-9, the J call TRBJ2-1, with D tentatively TRBD2 (5 bases). Germline V gene sequence: CDR1 SEHNR, CDR2 FQNEAQ (reference sequence). V lost 5 bases and J lost 7, with 15 bases in between. This CDR3 has 14 amino acids. The CDR3 region is CASSLRTVENEQFF. The CDR3 nucleotides are TGTGCCAGCAGCCTTAGGACTGTGGAGAATGAGCAGTTCTTC.

This clonotype was seen a handful of times. The chain combines TRBV29-1 with TRBJ2-5, with TRBD1 identical over 7 bases. Germline V gene data show CDR1 as SQVTM and CDR2 as ANQGSEA. After removal of 4 bases from V and 4 bases from J, the junction contained 6 bases not matched to a gene. The CDR3 contains 13 residues. The CDR3 DNA reads TGCAGCGTTGTGCAGACAGGGTCAGAGACCCAGTACTTC. Its translation: CSVVQTGSETQYF.